This entry is about one T cell receptor (beta chain). The data are from a study of blood T cell repertoires in COVID-19. TCRdb's copy holds only in-frame clones and misses some; the assay was immunoSEQ multiplex PCR. Among approximately 200,000 clones listed, over 75% were seen once. There are 13 residues in the CDR3. With 5 bases removed from V and 5 bases from J, the gap between germline ends came to 13 bases. In germline, CDR1 is SGHNT, CDR2 YYREEE (reference sequence). V and J are TRBV5-4 and TRBJ1-2, with D uncertain. The specimen was peripheral blood. This sequence originates from a man in his fifties or sixties with acute or convalescent COVID-19. CDR3 nucleotide sequence: TGTGCCAGCAGTTACGGGGAACGTTATGGCTACACCTTC. This codes for CASSYGERYGYTF.